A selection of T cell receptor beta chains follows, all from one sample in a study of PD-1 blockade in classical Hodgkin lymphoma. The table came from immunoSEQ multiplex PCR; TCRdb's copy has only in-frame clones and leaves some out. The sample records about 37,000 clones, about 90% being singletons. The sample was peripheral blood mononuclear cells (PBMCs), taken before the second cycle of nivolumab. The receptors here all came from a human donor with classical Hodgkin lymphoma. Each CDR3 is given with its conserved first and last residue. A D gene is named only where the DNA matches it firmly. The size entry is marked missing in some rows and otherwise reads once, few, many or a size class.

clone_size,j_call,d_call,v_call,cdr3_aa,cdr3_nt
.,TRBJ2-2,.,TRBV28,CASSKHTQRNTGELFF,TGTGCCAGCAGTAAACACACCCAAAGGAACACCGGGGAGCTGTTTTTT
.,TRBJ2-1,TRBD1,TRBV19,CASSVTGGSEQFF,TGTGCCAGTAGTGTGACAGGGGGCAGTGAGCAGTTCTTC
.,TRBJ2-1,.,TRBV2,CASRIDSYNEQFF,TGTGCCAGCAGAATCGACTCCTACAATGAGCAGTTCTTC
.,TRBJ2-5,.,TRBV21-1,CASSRRRRQETQYF,TGTGCCAGCAGCCGAAGGAGAAGACAAGAGACCCAGTACTTC
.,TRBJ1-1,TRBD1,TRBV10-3,CASQGGTEAFF,TGCGCCAGTCAGGGGGGAACCGAAGCTTTCTTT
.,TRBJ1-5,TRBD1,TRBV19,CASSYRDRGLDQPQHF,TGTGCCAGTAGTTACCGGGACAGGGGGCTTGATCAGCCCCAGCATTTT
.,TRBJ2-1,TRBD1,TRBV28,CASSFSLRQGAGFF,TGTGCCAGCAGTTTTTCCCTACGACAGGGGGCCGGGTTCTTC
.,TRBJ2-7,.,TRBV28,CATTVYANYEQYF,TGTGCCACTACCGTCTACGCCAACTACGAGCAGTACTTC
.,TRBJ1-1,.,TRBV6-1,CASSELFRLERNTEAFF,TGTGCCAGCAGTGAACTATTCCGACTGGAGAGGAACACTGAAGCTTTCTTT
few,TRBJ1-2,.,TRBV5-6,CASSLGRGTYGYTF,TGTGCCAGCAGCCTGGGGCGGGGAACCTATGGCTACACCTTC
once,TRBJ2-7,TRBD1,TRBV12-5,CASGLVGTGGEQYF,TGTGCTAGTGGTTTGGTAGGGACAGGGGGCGAGCAGTACTTC
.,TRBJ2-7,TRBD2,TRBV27,CASTTGLPYYEQYF,TGTGCCAGCACAACGGGACTACCCTACTACGAGCAGTACTTC
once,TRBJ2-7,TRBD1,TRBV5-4,CASSQDRDRGYEQYF,TGTGCCAGCAGCCAGGACAGGGATAGGGGCTACGAGCAGTACTTC
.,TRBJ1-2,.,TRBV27,CASSLSREANYGYTF,TGTGCCAGCAGTTTATCCAGGGAAGCTAACTATGGCTACACCTTC
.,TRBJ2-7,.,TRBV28,CASTSGSGQGSYEQYF,TGTGCCAGCACCTCAGGGTCGGGGCAGGGGTCCTACGAGCAGTACTTC
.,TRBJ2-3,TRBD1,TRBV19,CASSLHSGTGGADTQYF,TGTGCCAGTAGTCTCCATTCCGGGACAGGGGGCGCAGATACGCAGTATTTT
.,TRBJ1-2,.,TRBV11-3,CASSSGQNYGYTF,TGTGCCAGCAGCTCTGGACAAAACTATGGCTACACCTTC
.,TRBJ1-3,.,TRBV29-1,CSVARDSGNTIYF,TGCAGCGTTGCGAGGGACTCTGGAAACACCATATATTTT
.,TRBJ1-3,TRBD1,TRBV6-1,CASSVNTGAGNTIYF,TGTGCCAGCAGTGTTAATACAGGGGCCGGAAACACCATATATTTT
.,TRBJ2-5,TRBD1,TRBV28,CASSLQGARETQYF,TGTGCCAGCAGTTTACAGGGGGCTAGGGAGACCCAGTACTTC
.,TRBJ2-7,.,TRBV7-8,CASSSWTPSYEQYF,TGTGCCAGCAGCTCGTGGACACCTTCTTACGAGCAGTACTTC
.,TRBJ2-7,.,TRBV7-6,CASSLEGHNPPQQYF,TGTGCCAGCAGCTTAGAGGGCCACAACCCCCCTCAGCAGTACTTC
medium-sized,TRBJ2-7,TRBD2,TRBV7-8,CASSLYQREIYEQYF,TGTGCCAGCAGCTTATACCAGCGGGAGATCTACGAGCAGTACTTC
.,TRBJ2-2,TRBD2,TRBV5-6,CACEMAGVTNTGELFF,TGTGCCTGTGAAATGGCGGGAGTAACGAACACCGGGGAGCTGTTTTTT
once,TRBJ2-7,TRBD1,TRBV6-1,CASSMSDRASEQYF,TGTGCCAGCAGCATGAGCGACAGGGCAAGCGAGCAGTACTTC
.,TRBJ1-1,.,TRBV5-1,CASSLDGSRTTEAFF,TGCGCCAGCAGCTTGGACGGGTCTAGAACAACTGAAGCTTTCTTT
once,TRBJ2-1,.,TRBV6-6,CASKRTPNEQFF,TGTGCCAGCAAAAGGACCCCCAATGAGCAGTTCTTC
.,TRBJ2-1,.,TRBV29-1,CSVVPGRDTQAGRSSYNEQFF,TGCAGCGTTGTCCCGGGTAGGGACACCCAAGCGGGACGTAGCTCCTACAATGAGCAGTTCTTC
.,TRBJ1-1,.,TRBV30,CAWSVSLNTEAFF,TGTGCCTGGAGTGTCAGCCTGAACACTGAAGCTTTCTTT
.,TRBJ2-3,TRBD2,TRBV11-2,CASSRPLAASTDTQYF,TGTGCCAGCAGCCGACCGCTAGCGGCCAGCACAGATACGCAGTATTTT
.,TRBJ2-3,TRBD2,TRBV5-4,CASSFLAGSSTDTQYF,TGTGCCAGCAGCTTCCTAGCGGGAAGTAGCACAGATACGCAGTATTTT
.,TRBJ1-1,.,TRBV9,CASSVGGRGPDFTEAFF,TGTGCCAGCAGCGTAGGCGGAAGGGGCCCTGATTTCACTGAAGCTTTCTTT
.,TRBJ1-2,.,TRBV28,CASFSRYGYTF,TGTGCCAGCTTCAGTCGCTATGGCTACACCTTC
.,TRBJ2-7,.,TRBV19,CASSLPLALSYEQYF,TGTGCCAGTAGCCTCCCTCTAGCTCTCTCCTACGAGCAGTACTTC
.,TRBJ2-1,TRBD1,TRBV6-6,CASSLNRGPSEQFF,TGTGCCAGCAGCCTAAACAGGGGGCCCAGTGAGCAGTTCTTC
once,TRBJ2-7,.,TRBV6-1,CASSDFLESSYEQYF,TGTGCCAGCAGTGATTTCTTGGAGAGCTCCTACGAGCAGTACTTC
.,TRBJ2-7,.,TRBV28,CASSFEHNYEQYF,TGTGCCAGCAGTTTCGAACATAACTACGAGCAGTACTTC
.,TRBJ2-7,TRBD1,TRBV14,CASRGQGSYEQYF,TGTGCCAGCAGGGGACAGGGCTCCTACGAGCAGTACTTC
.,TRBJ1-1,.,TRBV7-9,CASSLFWTGNTEAFF,TGTGCCAGCAGCTTATTTTGGACTGGGAACACTGAAGCTTTCTTT
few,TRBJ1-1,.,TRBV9,CASSADGNTEAFF,TGTGCCAGCAGCGCGGACGGAAACACTGAAGCTTTCTTT
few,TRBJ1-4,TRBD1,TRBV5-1,CASRETGLYEKLFF,TGCGCCAGCAGGGAGACAGGGTTGTATGAAAAACTGTTTTTT
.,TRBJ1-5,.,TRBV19,CASSIQGLSNQPQHF,TGTGCCAGTAGTATCCAGGGTCTAAGCAATCAGCCCCAGCATTTT